This T cell receptor (beta chain) was documented in a study of B cell selection in AIRE deficiency. For this clone: Antigen specificity is unknown.

This CDR3 has 14 residues. V was cut by 6 bases and J by 3 bases, with 14 bases left in between. Germline V gene lookup returns CDR1 SGHRS and CDR2 YFSETQ. Whole-study results and caveats: CDR3s were shorter in shared Treg sequences, reflecting few non-templated nucleotide insertions.

CD4+CD127+ cells were sorted as the conventional CD4 T cells. Per the authors' pipeline: Conventional T cell pools: 95,000 to 120,000 distinct patient, 13.4x10^4 donor TCRbeta sequences. Method: immunoSEQ multiplex PCR; TCRdb's copy keeps in-frame clones and lacks some. V and J calls and clone size are given by that table; D and trimming were obtained from the DNA. Of some 24,000 clones in the sample, roughly 97% were seen once. The chain is built from TRBV5-1 and TRBJ2-3; D is uncertain. The origin of this receptor is a human donor in good health. The specimen sequenced was CD4+CD127+ conventional T cells sorted from PBMCs. In DNA, the CDR3 is TGCGCCAGCACCTTCAGTGGTTCTACAGATACGCAGTATTTT. Its translation: CASTFSGSTDTQYF. Full variable domain (missing parts from reference TRBV5-1 and TRBJ2-3): KAGVTQTPRYLIKTRGQQVTLSCSPISGHRSVSWYQQTPGQGLQFLFEYFSETQRNKGNFPGRFSGRQFSNSRSEMNVSTLELGDSALYLCASTFSGSTDTQYFGPGTRLTVL.